Listed below are T cell receptor beta chains from one sample, sequenced in a study of blood T cell repertoires in COVID-19. Some clones are missing from TCRdb's copy, which holds only in-frame ones; the method was immunoSEQ multiplex PCR. The table records more than 200,000 clones, approximately 89% of them present only once. The sequenced sample was PBMCs or T cells enriched from blood (not recorded which). These receptors came from a woman in her 30s who had been exposed to COVID-19. CDR3s leave out the opening cysteine and the closing phenylalanine or tryptophan. Clone size, where shown, is once, few, many, or a class for clones that have expanded.

clone size	J gene	V gene	CDR3 protein
NA	TRBJ2-1	TRBV6-6	ASSYLPETTSGRGNEQF
NA	TRBJ2-2	TRBV2	ASSLTGRVF
NA	TRBJ1-5	TRBV7-2	ASSHDRDQPQH
NA	TRBJ2-3	TRBV29-1	SVGTRGPDTQY
NA	TRBJ2-1	TRBV29-1	SVPLLAAVNEQF
NA	TRBJ1-2	TRBV19	ASSRQGQGNYGYT
NA	TRBJ2-7	TRBV25-1	ASMGQFSEQY
NA	TRBJ2-7	TRBV27	ASSFTGLATDEQY
NA	TRBJ2-2	TRBV29-1	SVELVGAGAGELF
NA	TRBJ2-5	TRBV5-4	ASSPMTSGRGQETQY
NA	TRBJ2-3	TRBV5-4	ASSLDLARTDTQY
NA	TRBJ2-7	TRBV11-2	ASSLGQGLYEQY
NA	TRBJ1-6	TRBV27	ASSPLRPGGSPLH
NA	TRBJ1-2	TRBV14	ASSHLFKDRVFNYGYT
NA	TRBJ1-2	TRBV2	ATSMGGNYGYT
NA	TRBJ2-2	TRBV5-6	ASSFQGRTDGELF
once	TRBJ1-2	TRBV6-5	ASSLRTDNYGYT
once	TRBJ1-1	TRBV5-6	ASSPRTGLNTEAF
once	TRBJ2-7	TRBV9	ASSSSGGHEQY
NA	TRBJ1-1	TRBV11-2	ASSETGAEAF
NA	TRBJ2-7	TRBV5-1	ASSLPGANEQY
NA	TRBJ1-6	TRBV3-1/TRBV3-2	ASSQRQGNSPLH
NA	TRBJ2-1	TRBV10-3	AISVQREDEQF
NA	TRBJ1-1	TRBV12-3/TRBV12-4	ASRFPGSQAF
NA	TRBJ2-3	TRBV14	ASSPSGFSTDTQY
NA	TRBJ1-3	TRBV5-6	ASSARDSSGNTIY
NA	TRBJ2-2	TRBV4-1	ASSQEQGSGELF
once	TRBJ2-1	TRBV12-5	ASGPTSGLYNEQF
once	TRBJ2-7	TRBV10-3	AIMAGGSYEQY
NA	TRBJ1-3	TRBV5-1	ASSLGQSSGNTIY
NA	TRBJ2-5	TRBV18	ASSLPGLAGRETQY
NA	TRBJ1-2	TRBV19	ASSAPGQGVEGYT
NA	TRBJ2-2	TRBV6-5	ASSYSLALNTGELF
NA	TRBJ1-2	TRBV30	AWTSGDGYT
NA	TRBJ1-3	TRBV9	ASSPGGLGNTIY
NA	TRBJ2-1	TRBV7-2	ASSRGLNLGNEQF
once	TRBJ1-6	TRBV30	AWRGARGRDSPLH
NA	TRBJ2-5	TRBV14	ASSQEGGLAGAFQETQY
NA	TRBJ2-7	TRBV6-5	ASSSLAGGYEQY
NA	TRBJ2-7	TRBV6-1	ASSEVAGNPSYEQY
NA	TRBJ2-1	TRBV19	ASSFRDSSYNEQF
NA	TRBJ2-3	TRBV6-5	ATNREGSTDTQY
NA	TRBJ2-3	TRBV7-9	ATLAFSGSTDTQY